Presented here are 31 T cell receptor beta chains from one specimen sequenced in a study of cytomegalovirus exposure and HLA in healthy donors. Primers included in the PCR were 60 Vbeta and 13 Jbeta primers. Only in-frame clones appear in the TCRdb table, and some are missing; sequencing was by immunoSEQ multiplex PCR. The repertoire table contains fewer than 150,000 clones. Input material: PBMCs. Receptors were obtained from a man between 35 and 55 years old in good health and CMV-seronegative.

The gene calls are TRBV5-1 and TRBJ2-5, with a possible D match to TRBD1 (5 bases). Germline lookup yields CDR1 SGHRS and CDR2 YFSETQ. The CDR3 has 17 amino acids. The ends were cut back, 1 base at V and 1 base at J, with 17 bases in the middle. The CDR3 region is CASSLRLFLRGQETQYF. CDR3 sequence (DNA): TGCGCCAGCAGCTTGAGGCTCTTTTTAAGGGGCCAAGAGACCCAGTACTTC.

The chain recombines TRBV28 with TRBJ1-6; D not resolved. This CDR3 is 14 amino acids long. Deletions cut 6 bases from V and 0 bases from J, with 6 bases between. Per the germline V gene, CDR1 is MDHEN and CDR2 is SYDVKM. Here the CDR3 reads CASRGSSYNSPLHF. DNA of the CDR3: TGTGCCAGCAGGGGGAGCTCCTATAATTCACCCCTCCACTTT.

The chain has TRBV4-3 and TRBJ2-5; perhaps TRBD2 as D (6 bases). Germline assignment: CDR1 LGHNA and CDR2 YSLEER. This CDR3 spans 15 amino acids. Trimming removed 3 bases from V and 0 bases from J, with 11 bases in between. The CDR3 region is CASSQWAGNQETQYF. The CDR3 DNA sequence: TGCGCCAGCAGCCAGTGGGCGGGGAACCAAGAGACCCAGTACTTC.

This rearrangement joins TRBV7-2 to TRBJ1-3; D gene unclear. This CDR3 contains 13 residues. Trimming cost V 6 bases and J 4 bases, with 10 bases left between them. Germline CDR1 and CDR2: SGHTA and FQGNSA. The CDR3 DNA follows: TGTGCCAGCAGGCAGGAACAAGGAAACACCATATATTTT. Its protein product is CASRQEQGNTIYF.

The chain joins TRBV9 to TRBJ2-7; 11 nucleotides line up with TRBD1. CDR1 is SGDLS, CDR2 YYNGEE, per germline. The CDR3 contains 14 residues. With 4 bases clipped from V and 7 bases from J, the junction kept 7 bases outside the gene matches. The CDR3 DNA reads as TGTGCCAGCAGCCCCGGACAGGGGGCGGGAGAGCAGTACTTC. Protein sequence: CASSPGQGAGEQYF.

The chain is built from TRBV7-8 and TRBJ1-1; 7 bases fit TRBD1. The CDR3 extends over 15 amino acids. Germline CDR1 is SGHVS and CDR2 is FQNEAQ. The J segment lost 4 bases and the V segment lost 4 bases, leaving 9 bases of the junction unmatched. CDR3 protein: CASSYLGGSGTEAFF. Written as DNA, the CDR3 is TGTGCCAGCAGCTACTTAGGGGGCTCGGGCACTGAAGCTTTCTTT.

The CDR3 nucleotides are TGCGCCAGCAGACAACAGGGTCAAGGAGAGCAGTACTTC. It is translated as CASRQQGQGEQYF. V gene TRBV5-1 combines with J gene TRBJ2-7, with D possibly being TRBD1 (6 bases). In germline, CDR1 is SGHRS, CDR2 YFSETQ. The V end was cut by 5 bases, the J end by 7 bases, with 16 bases between. There are 13 residues in the CDR3.

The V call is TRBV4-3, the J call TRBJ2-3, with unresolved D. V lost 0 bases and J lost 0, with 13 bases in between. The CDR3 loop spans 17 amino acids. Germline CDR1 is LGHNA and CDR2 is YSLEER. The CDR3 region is CASSQDPSRSSTDTQYF. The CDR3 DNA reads TGCGCCAGCAGCCAAGACCCCTCACGGTCTAGCACAGATACGCAGTATTTT.

CDR3: CASSPQGQGLSGANVLTF. For the CDR3, the DNA is TGCGCCAGCAGCCCTCAGGGACAGGGACTCTCTGGGGCCAACGTCCTGACTTTC. The rearrangement uses TRBV4-3 and TRBJ2-6; TRBD1 agrees at 9 bases. The CDR3 covers 18 residues. V dropped 4 bases and J dropped 0; count of bases not matched to a gene: 7. CDR1 LGHNA and CDR2 YSLEER come from the germline V gene.

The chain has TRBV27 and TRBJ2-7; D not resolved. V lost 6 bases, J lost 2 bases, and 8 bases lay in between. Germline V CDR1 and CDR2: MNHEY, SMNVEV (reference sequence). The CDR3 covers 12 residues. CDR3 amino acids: CASRASPYEQYF. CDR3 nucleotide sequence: TGTGCCAGCAGGGCCTCTCCCTACGAGCAGTACTTC.

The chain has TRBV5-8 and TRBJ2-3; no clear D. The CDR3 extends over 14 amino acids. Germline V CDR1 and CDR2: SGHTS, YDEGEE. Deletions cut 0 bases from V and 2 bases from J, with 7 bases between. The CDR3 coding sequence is TGTGCCAGCAGCTTGGCGTTACTCACAGATACGCAGTATTTT. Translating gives CASSLALLTDTQYF.

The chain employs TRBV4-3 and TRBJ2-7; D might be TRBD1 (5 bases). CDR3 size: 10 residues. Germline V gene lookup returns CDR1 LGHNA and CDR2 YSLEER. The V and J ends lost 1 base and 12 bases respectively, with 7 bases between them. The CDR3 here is CASSQAGPYF. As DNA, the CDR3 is TGCGCCAGCAGCCAAGCAGGGCCGTACTTC.

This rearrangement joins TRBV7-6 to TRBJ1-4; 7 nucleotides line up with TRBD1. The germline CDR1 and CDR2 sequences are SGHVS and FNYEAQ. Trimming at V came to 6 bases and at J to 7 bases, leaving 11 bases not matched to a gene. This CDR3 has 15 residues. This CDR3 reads CASSSTTGKGEKLFF. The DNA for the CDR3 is TGTGCCAGCAGTTCTACGACAGGGAAGGGTGAAAAACTGTTTTTT. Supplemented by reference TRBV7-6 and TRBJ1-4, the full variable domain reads GAGVSQSPRYKVTKRGQDVALRCDPISGHVSLYWYRQALGQGPEFLTYFNYEAQQDKSGLPNDRFSAERPEGSISTLTIQRTEQRDSAMYRCASSSTTGKGEKLFFGSGTQLSVL.

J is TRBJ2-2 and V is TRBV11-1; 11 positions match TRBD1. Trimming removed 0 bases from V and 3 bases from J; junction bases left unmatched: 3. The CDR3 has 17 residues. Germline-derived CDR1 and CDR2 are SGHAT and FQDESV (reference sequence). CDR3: CASSLAPGQGDTGELFF. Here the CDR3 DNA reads TGTGCCAGCAGCTTAGCGCCGGGACAGGGGGACACCGGGGAGCTGTTTTTT.

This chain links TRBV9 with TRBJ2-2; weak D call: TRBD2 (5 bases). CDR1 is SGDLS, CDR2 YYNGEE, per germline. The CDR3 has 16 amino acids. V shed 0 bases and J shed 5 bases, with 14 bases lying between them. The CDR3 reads CASSVDGTGKTGELFF. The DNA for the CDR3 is TGTGCCAGCAGCGTAGACGGTACGGGAAAAACCGGGGAGCTGTTTTTT. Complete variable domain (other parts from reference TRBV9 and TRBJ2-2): DSGVTQTPKHLITATGQRVTLRCSPRSGDLSVYWYQQSLDQGLQFLIQYYNGEERAKGNILERFSAQQFPDLHSELNLSSLELGDSALYFCASSVDGTGKTGELFFGEGSRLTVL.

The CDR3 nucleotides are TGCAGCGTTAGGAAAGGGACTGAGGGCTACGAGCAGTACTTC. Translation gives CSVRKGTEGYEQYF. The chain recombines TRBV29-1 with TRBJ2-7, with D perhaps matching TRBD2 (6 bases). Germline V gene lookup returns CDR1 SQVTM and CDR2 ANQGSEA. Trimming took 5 bases from V and 3 from J, leaving 17 bases between them. This CDR3 has 14 amino acids.

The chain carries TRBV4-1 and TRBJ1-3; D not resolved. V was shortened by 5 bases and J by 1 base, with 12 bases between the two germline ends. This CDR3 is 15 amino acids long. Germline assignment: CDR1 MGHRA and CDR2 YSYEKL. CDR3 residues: CASSLAGRSGNTIYF. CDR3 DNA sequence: TGCGCCAGCAGCTTGGCGGGCAGATCTGGAAACACCATATATTTT.

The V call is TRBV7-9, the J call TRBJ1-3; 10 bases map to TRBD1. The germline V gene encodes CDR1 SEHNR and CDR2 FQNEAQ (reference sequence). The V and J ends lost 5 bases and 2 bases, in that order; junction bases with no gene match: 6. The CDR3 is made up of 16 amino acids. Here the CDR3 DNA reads TGTGCCAGCAGCACCGAGGGACAGGGGACTGGAAACACCATATATTTT. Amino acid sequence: CASSTEGQGTGNTIYF. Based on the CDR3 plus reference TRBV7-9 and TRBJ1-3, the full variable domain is DTGVSQNPRHKITKRGQNVTFRCDPISEHNRLYWYRQTLGQGPEFLTYFQNEAQLEKSRLLSDRFSAERPKGSFSTLEIQRTEQGDSAMYLCASSTEGQGTGNTIYFGEGSWLTVV.

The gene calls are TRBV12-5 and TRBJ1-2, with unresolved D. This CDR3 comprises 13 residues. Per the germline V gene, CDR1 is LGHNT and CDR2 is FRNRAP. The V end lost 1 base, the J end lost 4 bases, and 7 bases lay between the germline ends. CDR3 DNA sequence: TGTGCTAGTGGTTTGGACGGACTCTATGGCTACACCTTC. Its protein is CASGLDGLYGYTF.

Here the CDR3 DNA reads TGTGCCAGTACCCCATGTGCGGGGTGCGAGCAGTACTTC. Encoded protein: CASTPCAGCEQYF. J is TRBJ2-7 and V is TRBV19; D may be TRBD2 (6 bases). CDR1 is LNHDA, CDR2 SQIVND, per germline (reference sequence). The CDR3 extends over 13 amino acids. V lost 7 bases, J lost 6 bases, and 16 bases lay in between.

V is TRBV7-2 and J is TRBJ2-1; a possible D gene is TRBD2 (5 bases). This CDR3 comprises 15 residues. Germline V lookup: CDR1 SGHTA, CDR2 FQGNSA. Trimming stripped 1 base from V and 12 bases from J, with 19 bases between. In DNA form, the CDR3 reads TGTGCCAGCAGCTTAGGGGGATGGAACCCAGGAGGGCAGTTCTTC. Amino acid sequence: CASSLGGWNPGGQFF.

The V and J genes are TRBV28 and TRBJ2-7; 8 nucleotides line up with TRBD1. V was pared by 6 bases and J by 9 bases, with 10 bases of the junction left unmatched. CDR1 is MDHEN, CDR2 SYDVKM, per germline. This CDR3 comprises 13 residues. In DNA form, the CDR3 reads TGTGCCAGCAGGGCCGGACAGGGAGGCGGGCAGTACTTC. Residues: CASRAGQGGGQYF.

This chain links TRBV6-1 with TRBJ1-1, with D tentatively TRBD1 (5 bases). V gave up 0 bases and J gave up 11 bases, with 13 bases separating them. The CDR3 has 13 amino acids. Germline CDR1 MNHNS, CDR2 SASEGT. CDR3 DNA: TGTGCCAGCAGTGAAGCAGGGGTCTCTAGGGCTTTCTTT. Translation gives CASSEAGVSRAFF.

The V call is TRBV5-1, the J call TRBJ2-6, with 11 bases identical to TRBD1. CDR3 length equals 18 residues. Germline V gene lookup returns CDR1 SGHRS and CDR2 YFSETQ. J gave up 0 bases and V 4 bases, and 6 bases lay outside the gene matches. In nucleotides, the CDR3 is TGCGCCAGCAGCCAGGGGACAGGGGGAGGCTCTGGGGCCAACGTCCTGACTTTC. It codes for CASSQGTGGGSGANVLTF.

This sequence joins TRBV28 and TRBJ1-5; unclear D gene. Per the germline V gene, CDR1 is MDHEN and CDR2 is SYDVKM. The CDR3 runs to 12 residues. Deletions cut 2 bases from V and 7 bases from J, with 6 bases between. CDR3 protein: CASSLREQPQHF. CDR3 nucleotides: TGTGCCAGCAGTTTACGGGAGCAGCCCCAGCATTTT.

CDR3 residues: CASSYSGGILGYGYTF. As DNA, the CDR3 is TGTGCCAGCAGTTACTCAGGAGGGATACTAGGCTATGGCTACACCTTC. The chain combines TRBV6-5 with TRBJ1-2, with unresolved D. V lost 0 bases to trimming and J lost 4 bases, with 15 bases between them. This CDR3 is built from 16 residues. Germline V gives CDR1 MNHEY, CDR2 SVGAGI.

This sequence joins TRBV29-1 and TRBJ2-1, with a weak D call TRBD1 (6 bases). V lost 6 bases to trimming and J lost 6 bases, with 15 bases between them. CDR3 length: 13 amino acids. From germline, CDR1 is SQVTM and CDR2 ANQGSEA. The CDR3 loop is CSVQGVLLNEQFF. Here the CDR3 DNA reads TGCAGCGTACAGGGTGTATTGCTCAATGAGCAGTTCTTC.

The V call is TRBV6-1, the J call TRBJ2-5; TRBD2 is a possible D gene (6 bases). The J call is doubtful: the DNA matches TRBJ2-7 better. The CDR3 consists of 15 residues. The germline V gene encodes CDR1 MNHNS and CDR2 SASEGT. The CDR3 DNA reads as TGTGCCAGCAGTGACGTTGTATTAGCGGACTACGAGCAGTACTTC. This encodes CASSDVVLADYEQYF.

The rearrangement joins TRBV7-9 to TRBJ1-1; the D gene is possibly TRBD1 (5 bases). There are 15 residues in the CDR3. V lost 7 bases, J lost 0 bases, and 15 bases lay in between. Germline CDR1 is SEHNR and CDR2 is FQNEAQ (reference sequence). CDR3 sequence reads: CASTLGEAMNTEAFF. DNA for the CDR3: TGTGCCAGCACCCTGGGGGAGGCGATGAACACTGAAGCTTTCTTT.

CDR3 sequence: CASKNRGLNTEAFF. For the CDR3, the DNA is TGTGCCAGCAAAAACAGGGGTTTGAACACTGAAGCTTTCTTT. The rearrangement joins TRBV6-5 to TRBJ1-1; 7 bases fit TRBD1. Germline CDR1 reads MNHEY; CDR2 reads SVGAGI. The CDR3 has 14 residues. Losses at the gene ends were 7 bases for V and 0 bases for J; bases not matched to a gene: 5.

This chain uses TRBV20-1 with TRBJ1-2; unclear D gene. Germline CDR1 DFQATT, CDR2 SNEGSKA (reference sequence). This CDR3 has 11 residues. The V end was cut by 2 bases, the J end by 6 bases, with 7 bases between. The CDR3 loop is CSARTPDGYTF. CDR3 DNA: TGCAGTGCTAGAACCCCAGATGGCTACACCTTC.